This is a list of T cell receptor beta chains from one sample in a study of blood T cell repertoires in COVID-19. Profiled with immunoSEQ multiplex PCR; TCRdb holds only in-frame clones, not every one. The profile shows more than 200,000 clones, 88% of them singletons. The specimen sequenced was peripheral blood. These receptors originate from a man in his 70s with acute or convalescent COVID-19. The CDR3 runs from the conserved cysteine through the conserved F or W. Each record gives: D gene, V gene, clone size, J gene, CDR3 DNA, CDR3 protein. D genes are given only for firm matches. A clone size is listed for some rows: how often the clone was seen (once, few, many), or a class if it is expanded.

>-|TRBV7-9|-|TRBJ2-7
TGTGCCAGCAGCCACCTCGGACAGCCACCCTACGAGCAGTACTTC
CASSHLGQPPYEQYF
>TRBD2|TRBV19|-|TRBJ2-7
TGTGCCAGTAGTGCTAGCGGGAGTAGTAACGAGCAGTACTTC
CASSASGSSNEQYF
>-|TRBV5-1|few|TRBJ2-7
TGCGCCAGCAGCCTGCTAGGGGGGGCTCTCTACGAGCAGTACTTC
CASSLLGGALYEQYF
>TRBD2|TRBV4-3|-|TRBJ2-7
TGCGCCAGCAGCCAAGAGTCGGTAGCGGGAGGTTTCTACGAGCAGTACTTC
CASSQESVAGGFYEQYF
>TRBD2|TRBV3-1/TRBV3-2|-|TRBJ2-4
TGTGCCAGCAGCCAAGCGACTAGCGGGAGGAACATTCAGTACTTC
CASSQATSGRNIQYF
>TRBD1|TRBV7-6|once|TRBJ2-7
TGTGCCAGCAGCTCGGGACAGGGGGCAATAGTCGACGAGCAGTACTTC
CASSSGQGAIVDEQYF
>TRBD2|TRBV12-3/TRBV12-4|once|TRBJ2-7
TGTGCCAGCAGTCCCTTGGGGGAGGGCGAGCAGTACTTC
CASSPLGEGEQYF
>TRBD1|TRBV28|-|TRBJ1-1
TGTGCCAGCAGTTTAACAGGGGCCTCCACTGAAGCTTTCTTT
CASSLTGASTEAFF
>-|TRBV5-6|-|TRBJ1-5
TGTGCCAGCAGCTCTAGACAGGCTATTCAGCCCCAGCATTTT
CASSSRQAIQPQHF
>TRBD1|TRBV27|-|TRBJ1-5
TGTGCCAGCAGAATACAGGGGGCGTTAGGTCAGCCCCAGCATTTT
CASRIQGALGQPQHF